These 5 T cell receptor beta chains were sequenced from one sample in a study of cytomegalovirus exposure and HLA in healthy donors. With 60 Vbeta and 13 Jbeta primers, the PCR was carried out. Some clones are missing from TCRdb's copy, which holds only in-frame ones; the method was immunoSEQ multiplex PCR. The sample holds around 170,000 clones; around three quarters are singletons and the top ten take 4.5% to 6%. The sample consisted of PBMCs. Source of these receptors: a man aged 40-50 years in good health and CMV-seronegative.

As concerns this clone: A junction boundary mismatches the germline segment, possibly from a read error. The rearrangement links TRBV7-2 to TRBJ2-1, with D perhaps TRBD1 (6 bases). CDR3 length: 15 residues. Germline V gene lookup returns CDR1 SGHTA and CDR2 FQGNSA. The CDR3 DNA follows: TGTGCCAACAGCTTAGAGGCACAGGGATACAATGAGCAGTTCTTC. Amino acids: CANSLEAQGYNEQFF.

The chain couples TRBV6-5 to TRBJ2-1; TRBD2 aligns across 10 bases. The CDR3 runs to 16 residues. Trimming took 4 bases from V and 2 from J; bases not matched to a gene: 5. From germline, CDR1 is MNHEY and CDR2 SVGAGI. The CDR3 spells CASSSSGLATYNEQFF. Here the CDR3 DNA reads TGTGCCAGCAGTTCCTCGGGACTAGCGACCTACAATGAGCAGTTCTTC.

The rearrangement uses TRBV7-2 and TRBJ1-2; 10 bases are shared with TRBD1. The CDR3 spans 16 residues. Trimming cost V 4 bases and J 7 bases; bases outside gene matches: 12. Per the germline V gene, CDR1 is SGHTA and CDR2 is FQGNSA. DNA for the CDR3: TGTGCCAGCAGCTCCGAACCGGGACAGGGGTACAGTGGCTACACCTTC. As protein: CASSSEPGQGYSGYTF.

The CDR3 loop reads CASSSRLAGGRNEQFF. CDR3 bases: TGTGCCAGCAGCTCTCGACTAGCGGGGGGGCGGAATGAGCAGTTCTTC. V usage is TRBV2 and J usage is TRBJ2-1, with 14 nucleotides matching TRBD2. Germline V CDR1 and CDR2: SNHLY, FYNNEI. This CDR3 has 16 amino acids. Trimming at V came to 6 bases and at J to 7 bases, leaving 8 bases not matched to a gene.

The CDR3 loop reads CASSLESSTDTQYF. The CDR3 nucleotides are TGTGCCAGCAGTTTGGAGAGCAGCACAGATACGCAGTATTTT. V and J are TRBV6-4 and TRBJ2-3; no reliable D call. The CDR3 loop spans 14 amino acids. The V gene's germline CDR1 is MRHNA and CDR2 SNTAGT. V shed 5 bases and J shed 0 bases, with 9 bases lying between them.